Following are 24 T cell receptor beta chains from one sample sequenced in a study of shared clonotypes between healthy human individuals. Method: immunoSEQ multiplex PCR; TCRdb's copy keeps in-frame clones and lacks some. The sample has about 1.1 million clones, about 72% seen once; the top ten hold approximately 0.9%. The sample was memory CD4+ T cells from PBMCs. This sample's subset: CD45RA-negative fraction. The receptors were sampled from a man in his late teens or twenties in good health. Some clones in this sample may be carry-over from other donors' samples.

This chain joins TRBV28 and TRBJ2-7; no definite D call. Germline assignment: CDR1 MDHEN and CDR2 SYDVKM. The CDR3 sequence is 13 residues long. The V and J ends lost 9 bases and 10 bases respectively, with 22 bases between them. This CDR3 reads CASSWGSLRGQYF. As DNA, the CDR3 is TGTGCCAGTTCCTGGGGTAGTCTACGAGGCCAGTACTTC. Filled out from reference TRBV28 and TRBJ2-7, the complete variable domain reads DVKVTQSSRYLVKRTGEKVFLECVQDMDHENMFWYRQDPGLGLRLIYFSYDVKMKEKGDIPEGYSVSREKKERFSLILESASTNQTSMYLCASSWGSLRGQYFGPGTRLTVT.

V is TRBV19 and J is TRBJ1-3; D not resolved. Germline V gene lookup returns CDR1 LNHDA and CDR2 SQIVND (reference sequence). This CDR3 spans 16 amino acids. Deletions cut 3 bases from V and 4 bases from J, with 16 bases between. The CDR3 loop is CASSILTVPSGNTIYF. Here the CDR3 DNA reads TGTGCCAGTAGTATCCTTACAGTCCCCTCGGGAAACACCATATATTTT.

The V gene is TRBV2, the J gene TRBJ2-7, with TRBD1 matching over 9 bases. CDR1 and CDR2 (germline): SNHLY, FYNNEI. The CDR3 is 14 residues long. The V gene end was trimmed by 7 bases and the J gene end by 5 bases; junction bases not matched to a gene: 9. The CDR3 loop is CASTSGTGINEQYF. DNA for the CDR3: TGTGCCAGCACTTCCGGGACAGGGATAAACGAGCAGTACTTC.

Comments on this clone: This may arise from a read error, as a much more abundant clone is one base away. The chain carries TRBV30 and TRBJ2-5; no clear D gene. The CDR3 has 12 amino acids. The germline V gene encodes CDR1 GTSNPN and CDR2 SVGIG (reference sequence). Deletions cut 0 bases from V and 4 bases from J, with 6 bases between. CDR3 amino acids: CAWSVWGETQYF. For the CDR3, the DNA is TGTGCCTGGAGTGTATGGGGAGAGACCCAGTACTTC.

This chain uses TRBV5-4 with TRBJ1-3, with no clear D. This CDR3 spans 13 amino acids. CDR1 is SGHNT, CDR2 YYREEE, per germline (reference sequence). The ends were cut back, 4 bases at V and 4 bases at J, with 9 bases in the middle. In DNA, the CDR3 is TGTGCCAGCAGCAGATTGGACGGAAACACCATATATTTT. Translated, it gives CASSRLDGNTIYF.

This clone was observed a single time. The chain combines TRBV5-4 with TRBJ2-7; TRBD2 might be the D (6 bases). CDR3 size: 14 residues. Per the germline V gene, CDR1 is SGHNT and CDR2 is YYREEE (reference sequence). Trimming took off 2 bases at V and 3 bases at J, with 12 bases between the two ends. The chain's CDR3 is CASSFGGLLYEQYF. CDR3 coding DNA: TGTGCCAGCAGCTTCGGGGGACTGCTCTACGAGCAGTACTTC.

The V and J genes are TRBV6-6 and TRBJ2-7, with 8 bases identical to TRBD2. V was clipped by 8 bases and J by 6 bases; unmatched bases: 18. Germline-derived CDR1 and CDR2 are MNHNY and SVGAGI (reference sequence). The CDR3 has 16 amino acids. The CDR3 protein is CASRQGGAGGTREQYF. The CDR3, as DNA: TGTGCCAGCCGCCAGGGAGGGGCGGGAGGAACCCGCGAGCAGTACTTC.

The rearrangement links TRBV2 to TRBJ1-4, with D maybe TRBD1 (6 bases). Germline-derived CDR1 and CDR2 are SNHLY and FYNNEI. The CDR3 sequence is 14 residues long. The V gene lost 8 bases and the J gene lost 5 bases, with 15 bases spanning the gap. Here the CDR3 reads CASLTDSTNEKLFF. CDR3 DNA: TGTGCCAGCCTAACGGACAGCACAAATGAAAAACTGTTTTTT. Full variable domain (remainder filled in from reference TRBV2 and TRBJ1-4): EPEVTQTPSHQVTQMGQEVILRCVPISNHLYFYWYRQILGQKVEFLVSFYNNEISEKSEIFDDQFSVERPDGSNFTLKIRSTKLEDSAMYFCASLTDSTNEKLFFGSGTQLSVL.

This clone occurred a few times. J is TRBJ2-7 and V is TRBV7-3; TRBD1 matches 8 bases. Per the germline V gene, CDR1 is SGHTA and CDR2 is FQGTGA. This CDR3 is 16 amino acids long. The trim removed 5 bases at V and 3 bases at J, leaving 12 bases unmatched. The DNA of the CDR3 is TGTGCCAGCAGCCCCTCAGGGGGCGCTTCAGTCTACGAGCAGTACTTC. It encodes CASSPSGGASVYEQYF.

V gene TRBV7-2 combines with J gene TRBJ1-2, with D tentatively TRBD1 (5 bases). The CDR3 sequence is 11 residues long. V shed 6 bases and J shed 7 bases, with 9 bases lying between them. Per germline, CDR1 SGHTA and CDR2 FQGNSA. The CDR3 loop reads CASRYTGGYTF. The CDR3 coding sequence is TGTGCCAGCAGATATACAGGTGGCTACACCTTC. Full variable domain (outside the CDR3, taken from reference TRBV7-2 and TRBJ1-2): GAGVSQSPSNKVTEKGKDVELRCDPISGHTALYWYRQSLGQGLEFLIYFQGNSAPDKSGLPSDRFSAERTGGSVSTLTIQRTQQEDSAVYLCASRYTGGYTFGSGTRLTVV.

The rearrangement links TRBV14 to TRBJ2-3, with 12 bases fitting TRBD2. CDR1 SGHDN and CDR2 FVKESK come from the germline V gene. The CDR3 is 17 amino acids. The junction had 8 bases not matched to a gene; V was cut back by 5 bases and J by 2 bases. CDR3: CASSAPGTSGYTDTQYF. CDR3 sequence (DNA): TGTGCCAGCAGCGCCCCCGGGACTAGCGGGTACACAGATACGCAGTATTTT.

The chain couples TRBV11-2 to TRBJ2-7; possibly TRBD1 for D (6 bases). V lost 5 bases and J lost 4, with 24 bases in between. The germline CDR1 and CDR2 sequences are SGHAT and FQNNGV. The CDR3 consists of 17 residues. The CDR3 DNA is TGTGCCAGCAGCCCTAGGACAGCGAGGGCTTCGGTTTACGAGCAGTACTTC. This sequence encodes CASSPRTARASVYEQYF. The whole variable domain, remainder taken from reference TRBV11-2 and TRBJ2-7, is EAGVAQSPRYKIIEKRQSVAFWCNPISGHATLYWYQQILGQGPKLLIQFQNNGVVDDSQLPKDRFSAERLKGVDSTLKIQPAKLEDSAVYLCASSPRTARASVYEQYFGPGTRLTVT.

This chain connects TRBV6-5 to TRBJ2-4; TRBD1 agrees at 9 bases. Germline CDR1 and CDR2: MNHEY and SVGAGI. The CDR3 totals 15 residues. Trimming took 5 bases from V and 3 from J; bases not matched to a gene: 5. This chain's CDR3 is CASSAQGAGKNIQYF. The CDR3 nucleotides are TGTGCCAGCAGTGCACAGGGGGCGGGCAAAAACATTCAGTACTTC.

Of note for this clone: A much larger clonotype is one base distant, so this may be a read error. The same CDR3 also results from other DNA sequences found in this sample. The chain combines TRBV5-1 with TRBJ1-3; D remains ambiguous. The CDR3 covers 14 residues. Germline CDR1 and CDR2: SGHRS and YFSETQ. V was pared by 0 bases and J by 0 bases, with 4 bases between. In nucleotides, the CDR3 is TGCGCCAGCAGCTTGGATAGCTCTGGAAACACCATATATTTT. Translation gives CASSLDSSGNTIYF.

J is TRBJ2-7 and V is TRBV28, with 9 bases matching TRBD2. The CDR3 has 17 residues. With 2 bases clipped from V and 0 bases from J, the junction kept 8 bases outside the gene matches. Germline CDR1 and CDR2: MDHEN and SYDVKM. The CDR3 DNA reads TGTGCCAGCAGTTTAATGGCGGGAGGGTGGGACTCCTACGAGCAGTACTTC. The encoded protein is CASSLMAGGWDSYEQYF.

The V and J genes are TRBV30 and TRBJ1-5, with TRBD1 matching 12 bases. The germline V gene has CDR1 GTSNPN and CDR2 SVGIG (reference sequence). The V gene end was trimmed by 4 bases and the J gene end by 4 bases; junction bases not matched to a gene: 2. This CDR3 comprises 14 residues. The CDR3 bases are TGTGCCTGGACGGGACAGGGGGCGAATCAGCCCCAGCATTTT. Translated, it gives CAWTGQGANQPQHF.

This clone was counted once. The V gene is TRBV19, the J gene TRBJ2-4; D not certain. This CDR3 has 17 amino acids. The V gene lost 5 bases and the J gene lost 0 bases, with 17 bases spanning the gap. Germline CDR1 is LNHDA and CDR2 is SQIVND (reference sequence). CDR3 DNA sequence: TGTGCCAGTAGTGTGGACGGGTGGCCCTTAGCCAAAAACATTCAGTACTTC. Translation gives CASSVDGWPLAKNIQYF.

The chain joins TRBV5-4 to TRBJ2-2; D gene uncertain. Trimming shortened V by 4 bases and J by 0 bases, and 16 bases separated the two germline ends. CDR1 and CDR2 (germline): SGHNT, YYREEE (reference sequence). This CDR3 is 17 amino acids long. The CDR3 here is CASSEAARSANTGELFF. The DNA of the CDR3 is TGTGCCAGCAGCGAGGCTGCCAGGTCGGCGAACACCGGGGAGCTGTTTTTT. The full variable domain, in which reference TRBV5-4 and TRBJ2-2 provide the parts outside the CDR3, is ETGVTQSPTHLIKTRGQQVTLRCSSQSGHNTVSWYQQALGQGPQFIFQYYREEENGRGNFPPRFSGLQFPNYSSELNVNALELDDSALYLCASSEAARSANTGELFFGEGSRLTVL.

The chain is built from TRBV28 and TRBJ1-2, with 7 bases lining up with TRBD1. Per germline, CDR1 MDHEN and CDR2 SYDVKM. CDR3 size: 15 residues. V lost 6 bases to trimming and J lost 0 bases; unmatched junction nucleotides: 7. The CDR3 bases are TGTGCCAGCAGGCGGGGGACAGTCGCTAACTATGGCTACACCTTC. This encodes CASRRGTVANYGYTF.

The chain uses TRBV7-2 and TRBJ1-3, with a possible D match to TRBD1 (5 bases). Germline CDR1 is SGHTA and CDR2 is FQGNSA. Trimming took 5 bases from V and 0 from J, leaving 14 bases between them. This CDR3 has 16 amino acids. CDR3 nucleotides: TGTGCCAGCAGCCCCTTGGGGGGATACTCTGGAAACACCATATATTTT. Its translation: CASSPLGGYSGNTIYF.

The chain's CDR3 is CASSQKGGISQPQHF. The CDR3 DNA sequence: TGTGCCAGCAGCCAAAAGGGGGGCATCAGTCAGCCCCAGCATTTT. The chain carries TRBV4-2 and TRBJ1-5; D may be TRBD1 (6 bases). The CDR3 has 15 residues. CDR1 is LGHNA, CDR2 YNFKEQ, per germline. Trimming removed 2 bases from V and 6 bases from J, with 14 bases in between.

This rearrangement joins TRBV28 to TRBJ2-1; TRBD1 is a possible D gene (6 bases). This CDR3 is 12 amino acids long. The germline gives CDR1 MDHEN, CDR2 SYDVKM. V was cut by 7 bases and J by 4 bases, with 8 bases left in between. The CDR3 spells CASNRDYNEQFF. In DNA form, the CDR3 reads TGTGCCAGCAACAGGGATTACAATGAGCAGTTCTTC.

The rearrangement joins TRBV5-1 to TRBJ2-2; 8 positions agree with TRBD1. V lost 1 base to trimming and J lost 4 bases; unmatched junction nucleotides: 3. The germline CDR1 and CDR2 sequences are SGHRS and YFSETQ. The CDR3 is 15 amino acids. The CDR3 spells CASSLFGQGTGELFF. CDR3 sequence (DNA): TGCGCCAGCAGCTTGTTTGGACAGGGCACCGGGGAGCTGTTTTTT.

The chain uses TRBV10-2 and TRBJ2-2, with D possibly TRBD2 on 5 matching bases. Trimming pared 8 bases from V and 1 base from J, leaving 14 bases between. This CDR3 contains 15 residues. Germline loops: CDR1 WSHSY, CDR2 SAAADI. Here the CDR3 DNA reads TGCGCCAGCCGGGGTACGATCCTGAACACCGGGGAGCTGTTTTTT. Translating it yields CASRGTILNTGELFF.